This T cell receptor (beta chain) was obtained from a study of CD8+ T cells in alopecia areata. As for the study in general: The investigators scored severity in treated patients by the percentage of affected scalp area.

Regarding treatment: oral pan-JAK inhibitor, 5-10 mg twice daily. Sorting of PBMCs yielded the CD4+ and CD8+ T cells. Concerning this clone: The junction shows a germline mismatch at one end, possibly a read error.

Per the germline V gene, CDR1 is MGHDK and CDR2 is SYGVNS. This CDR3 has 10 residues. cDNA serving as the sequencing template came from extracted, reverse transcribed RNA. The repertoire was sequenced with immunoSEQ multiplex PCR; TCRdb's copy has only in-frame clones and lacks some. This repertoire shows 50,000 to 65,000 clones, around 46% found once; its top ten account for roughly 20%. The TCR originated in a human donor with alopecia areata. The chain uses TRBV25-1 and TRBJ1-1; no clear D. Here the sequenced sample was CD8+ T cells sorted from blood, taken at roughly week 36, from a patient treated with tofacitinib. The CDR3 spells CASSDRTLLF. In DNA, the CDR3 is TGTGCCAGCAGTGATCGGACTCTATTATTT.